This T cell receptor (beta chain) was captured by sequencing in a study of breast tumors, draining lymph nodes, adjacent tissues. Study findings and constraints: That most tumor T cells come from lymph nodes remained unproven. Findings are consistent with lymph node origin and intratumoral expansion of most tumor T cells.

Trimming removed 4 bases from V and 5 bases from J; junction bases left unmatched: 12. CDR1 is LGHNA, CDR2 YSLEER, per germline. The CDR3 has 16 residues. With regard to this clonotype: Its cognate antigen is unknown.

One entry per CDR3 protein results from TCRdb running MiXCR on the multiplex PCR reads. The sample contains roughly 260,000 distinct CDR3 sequences, around 30% of which appear only once. Samples came from axillary lymph nodes draining the breast cancer. This TCR derives from a female donor with breast cancer. Some clones in this sample may be carry-over from other donors' samples. This chain links TRBV4-3 with TRBJ2-7; 9 positions match TRBD1. The sample comprised axillary lymph node tissue. In DNA form, the CDR3 reads TGCGCCAGCAGCCTAGAGATGGACAGGGGTCTAGACGAGCAGTACTTC. As protein: CASSLEMDRGLDEQYF.